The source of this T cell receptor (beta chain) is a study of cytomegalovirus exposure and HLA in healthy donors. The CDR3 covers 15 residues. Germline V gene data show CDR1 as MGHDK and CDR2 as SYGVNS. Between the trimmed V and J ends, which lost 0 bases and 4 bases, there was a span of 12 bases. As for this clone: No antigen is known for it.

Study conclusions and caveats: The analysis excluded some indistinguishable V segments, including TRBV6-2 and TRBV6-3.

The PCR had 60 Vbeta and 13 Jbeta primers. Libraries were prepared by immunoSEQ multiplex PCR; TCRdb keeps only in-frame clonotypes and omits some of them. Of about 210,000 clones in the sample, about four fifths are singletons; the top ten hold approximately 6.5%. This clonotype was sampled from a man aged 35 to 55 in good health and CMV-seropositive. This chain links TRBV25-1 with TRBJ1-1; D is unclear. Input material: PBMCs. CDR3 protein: CASSEYNRGTTEAFF. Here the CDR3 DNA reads TGTGCCAGCAGTGAATATAACCGAGGTACCACTGAAGCTTTCTTT.